The 25 T cell receptor beta chains presented below share a single source sample, sequenced in a study of blood T cell repertoires in COVID-19. TCRdb keeps only in-frame clones here, not all; method: immunoSEQ multiplex PCR. The sample includes approximately 220,000 clones, roughly 83% of them seen just once. The material sequenced was peripheral blood. Receptor source: a man aged 35-49 years with acute or convalescent COVID-19.

This chain uses TRBV2 with TRBJ1-2; 7 bases map to TRBD1. The CDR3 has 14 amino acids. In germline, CDR1 is SNHLY, CDR2 FYNNEI. J gave up 7 bases and V 9 bases, and 14 bases lay outside the gene matches. The CDR3, as DNA: TGTGCCAGAGGGACGGACAGGCAGTCGCCTGGCTACACCTTC. This gives the protein CARGTDRQSPGYTF.

The chain carries TRBV18 and TRBJ1-2; 8 bases agree with TRBD1. The V segment lost 5 bases and the J segment 5 bases; nucleotides outside the gene matches: 13. The CDR3 totals 16 residues. CDR1 is KGHSH and CDR2 is LQKENI in the germline V gene. The CDR3 sequence is CASSDFTGGSTYGYTF. The CDR3 nucleotides are TGTGCCAGCTCAGATTTCACAGGGGGGTCTACATATGGCTACACCTTC.

The chain carries TRBV6-5 and TRBJ1-4; TRBD1 matches 7 bases. CDR3 length: 14 residues. Germline CDR1 MNHEY, CDR2 SVGAGI. J was trimmed by 3 bases and V by 6 bases; bases with no gene match: 4. Written as DNA, the CDR3 is TGTGCCAGCAGCCCCGGACAGGCTAATGAAAAACTGTTTTTT. It encodes CASSPGQANEKLFF.

The chain has TRBV30 and TRBJ1-2; 8 bases map to TRBD1. Losses at the gene ends were 6 bases for V and 8 bases for J; bases not matched to a gene: 8. This CDR3 is 12 amino acids long. Germline V CDR1 and CDR2: GTSNPN, SVGIG (reference sequence). The CDR3, as DNA: TGTGCCTGCCAGCCCGGGACAGGAGGCTACACCTTC. Its protein product is CACQPGTGGYTF.

The chain uses TRBV7-8 and TRBJ1-5; possibly TRBD1 for D (5 bases). V was cut by 0 bases and J by 0 bases, with 15 bases left in between. The CDR3 totals 18 residues. Germline assignment: CDR1 SGHVS and CDR2 FQNEAQ. The CDR3 DNA sequence: TGTGCCAGCAGCTTAGCTGGGGAGGGGTTCTATAGCAATCAGCCCCAGCATTTT. Translated, it gives CASSLAGEGFYSNQPQHF.

The chain carries TRBV12-3 or TRBV12-4 and TRBJ1-1, with a tentative D call TRBD1 (6 bases). Trimming stripped 2 bases from V and 9 bases from J, with 10 bases between. This CDR3 has 12 residues. The CDR3 DNA follows: TGTGCCAGCAGTTTAACCAGGGGTAAAGCTTTCTTT. Translation gives CASSLTRGKAFF.

The chain is built from TRBV18 and TRBJ1-6; 7 bases are shared with TRBD1. Trimming at V came to 0 bases and at J to 8 bases, leaving 4 bases not matched to a gene. The germline CDR1 and CDR2 sequences are KGHSH and LQKENI. This CDR3 region has 15 residues. As DNA, the CDR3 is TGTGCCAGCTCACCACCGACAGGGCGTGATTCACCCCTCCACTTT. The encoded protein is CASSPPTGRDSPLHF.

The V and J genes are TRBV5-1 and TRBJ2-1; TRBD2 aligns across 7 bases. J lost 5 bases, V lost 1 base, and 3 bases had no gene match. This CDR3 comprises 14 residues. CDR1 is SGHRS and CDR2 is YFSETQ in the germline V gene. This chain's CDR3 is CASSLFLADNEQFF. In nucleotides, the CDR3 is TGCGCCAGCAGCTTGTTCCTAGCGGACAATGAGCAGTTCTTC.

The chain links TRBV11-2 to TRBJ2-5; 7 positions match TRBD1. The trim removed 3 bases at V and 1 base at J, leaving 5 bases unmatched. CDR1 is SGHAT and CDR2 is FQNNGV in the germline V gene. The CDR3 spans 15 residues. The CDR3 DNA sequence: TGTGCCAGCAGCTTTTGGACAGGAGCCCAAGAGACCCAGTACTTC. The encoded protein is CASSFWTGAQETQYF.

The chain recombines TRBV14 with TRBJ2-4, with a weak D call TRBD1 (5 bases). Trimming removed 1 base from V and 3 bases from J, with 10 bases in between. The germline gives CDR1 SGHDN, CDR2 FVKESK. The CDR3 is made up of 15 amino acids. The CDR3 DNA follows: TGTGCCAGCAGCCAAGCTTCAGGGTACAAAAACATTCAGTACTTC. It specifies CASSQASGYKNIQYF.

The CDR3 DNA reads as TGTGCCAGCAGCGTAGCAGCAAGGGGGAATGAGCAGTTCTTC. Its protein product is CASSVAARGNEQFF. This chain uses TRBV9 with TRBJ2-1, with a tentative D call TRBD1 (6 bases). Germline V gene lookup returns CDR1 SGDLS and CDR2 YYNGEE. Trimming removed 0 bases from V and 7 bases from J, with 11 bases in between. CDR3 size: 14 residues. Filled out from reference TRBV9 and TRBJ2-1, the complete variable domain reads DSGVTQTPKHLITATGQRVTLRCSPRSGDLSVYWYQQSLDQGLQFLIQYYNGEERAKGNILERFSAQQFPDLHSELNLSSLELGDSALYFCASSVAARGNEQFFGPGTRLTVL.

This sequence joins TRBV5-1 and TRBJ1-2, with D perhaps TRBD1 (6 bases). The CDR3 has 13 amino acids. The germline gives CDR1 SGHRS, CDR2 YFSETQ. Trimming took 0 bases from V and 8 from J, leaving 11 bases between them. CDR3: CASSLAGTWGYTF. In DNA form, the CDR3 reads TGCGCCAGCAGCTTGGCCGGGACATGGGGCTACACCTTC.

The chain carries TRBV3-1 (or the pseudogene TRBV3-2) and TRBJ2-3; D is unresolved. The ends were cut back, 4 bases at V and 8 bases at J, with 13 bases in the middle. The CDR3 runs to 13 residues. The germline CDR1 and CDR2 sequences are LGHDT and YNNKEL (reference sequence). The CDR3 spells CASSPQTSGTQYF. CDR3 sequence (DNA): TGTGCCAGCAGCCCGCAGACATCAGGTACGCAGTATTTT.

The rearrangement links TRBV18 to TRBJ1-4, with D possibly matching TRBD1 (5 bases). In germline, CDR1 is KGHSH, CDR2 LQKENI. The CDR3 consists of 15 residues. Deletions cut 3 bases from V and 3 bases from J, with 11 bases between. The CDR3 sequence is CASSPRRGPNEKLFF. In nucleotides, the CDR3 is TGTGCCAGCTCACCTAGGAGGGGACCTAATGAAAAACTGTTTTTT.

The chain links TRBV19 to TRBJ1-1, with D unresolved. Per the germline V gene, CDR1 is LNHDA and CDR2 is SQIVND (reference sequence). The CDR3 runs 13 residues. V lost 4 bases, J lost 6 bases, and 12 bases lay in between. The CDR3 here is CASSNVNAAEAFF. The CDR3, as DNA: TGTGCCAGTAGTAACGTGAATGCGGCTGAAGCTTTCTTT.

This clone was recorded many times. The CDR3 DNA reads TGTGCCAGGAGACAGGAAAAACTGTTTTTT. Protein sequence: CARRQEKLFF. This rearrangement joins TRBV21-1 to TRBJ1-4; whether TRBD1, the table's D call, matches the DNA was not checked. TRBV21-1 is shown as a pseudogene. CDR3 length equals 10 residues.

The chain is built from TRBV7-9 and TRBJ2-2, with 8 bases that match TRBD2. The J segment lost 5 bases and the V segment lost 5 bases, leaving 13 bases of the junction unmatched. The CDR3 runs to 17 residues. CDR1 and CDR2 from the germline V gene are SEHNR and FQNEAQ (reference sequence). The CDR3 sequence: CASSRFTSSGFTGELFF. The CDR3 nucleotides are TGTGCCAGCAGCCGATTCACGTCTAGCGGGTTTACCGGGGAGCTGTTTTTT.

This clone was seen only once. The chain carries TRBV18 and TRBJ2-7; 11 nucleotides match TRBD2. Looked up from germline, CDR1 is KGHSH and CDR2 is LQKENI. This CDR3 is built from 15 residues. Germline trimming cut 3 bases from V and 6 bases from J; bases unmatched to any gene: 7. In nucleotides, the CDR3 is TGTGCCAGCTCACCTACCGGGACTAGCGGTTTCGAGCAGTACTTC. Protein product: CASSPTGTSGFEQYF.

The chain recombines TRBV5-1 with TRBJ1-1; TRBD1 might be the D (6 bases). Trimming removed 0 bases from V and 5 bases from J, with 8 bases in between. In germline, CDR1 is SGHRS, CDR2 YFSETQ. CDR3 length: 13 residues. CDR3 loop: CASSLEGETEAFF. CDR3 coding DNA: TGCGCCAGCAGCTTGGAGGGGGAGACTGAAGCTTTCTTT.

This clone was seen only once. The V gene is TRBV7-2, the J gene TRBJ1-2; 9 nucleotides agree with TRBD1. The CDR3 totals 15 residues. Trimming removed 5 bases from V and 7 bases from J; junction bases left unmatched: 11. CDR1 is SGHTA, CDR2 FQGNSA, per germline. Written as DNA, the CDR3 is TGTGCCAGCAGCCCCGGGGACAGGGCGGTGGGTGGCTACACCTTC. It translates to CASSPGDRAVGGYTF.

The chain combines TRBV12-3 or TRBV12-4 with TRBJ1-1; TRBD1 agrees at 7 bases. The trim removed 6 bases at V and 4 bases at J, leaving 5 bases unmatched. The CDR3 totals 13 residues. The CDR3: CASSRDRATEAFF. CDR3 DNA sequence: TGTGCCAGCAGCCGAGACAGGGCCACTGAAGCTTTCTTT.

This clone came up a few times. CDR3 in amino acids: CASSTPGLALYEQYF. CDR3 coding DNA: TGTGCCAGCAGTACACCGGGACTTGCCCTATACGAGCAGTACTTC. The V gene is TRBV6-5, the J gene TRBJ2-7; D possibly corresponds to TRBD2 (6 bases). Germline CDR1 reads MNHEY; CDR2 reads SVGAGI. The CDR3 is 15 residues long. Trimming removed 5 bases from V and 4 bases from J, with 18 bases in between.

The chain uses TRBV6-5 and TRBJ2-7; D is undetermined. V dropped 2 bases and J dropped 4 bases, with 6 bases sitting between them. The germline gives CDR1 MNHEY, CDR2 SVGAGI. The CDR3 extends over 12 amino acids. The CDR3 region is CASSYDGYEQYF. Here the CDR3 DNA reads TGTGCCAGCAGTTACGACGGGTACGAGCAGTACTTC.

The chain has TRBV18 and TRBJ1-2, with 9 bases lining up with TRBD1. Germline-derived CDR1 and CDR2 are KGHSH and LQKENI. The CDR3 sequence is 14 residues long. Trimming at V came to 2 bases and at J to 7 bases, leaving 5 bases not matched to a gene. The CDR3 nucleotides read TGTGCCAGCTCACCAGCACAGGGGGCTTCTGGCTACACCTTC. Translated, it gives CASSPAQGASGYTF.

CDR3 nucleotides: TGTGCCAGCAGAACGGGACTCTTGGACACTGAAGCTTTCTTT. The encoded protein is CASRTGLLDTEAFF. The chain employs TRBV11-2 and TRBJ1-1; tentatively, D is TRBD1 (5 bases). This CDR3 is built from 14 residues. V lost 6 bases and J 3 bases, leaving 14 bases between the germline ends. Germline-derived CDR1 and CDR2 are SGHAT and FQNNGV.